This T cell receptor beta chain was sequenced in a study of breast tumors, draining lymph nodes, adjacent tissues. CDR3 length: 16 residues. With 3 bases clipped from V and 0 bases from J, the junction kept 7 bases outside the gene matches. Germline assignment: CDR1 DFQATT and CDR2 SNEGSKA (reference sequence). Each CDR3 protein gets one entry after TCRdb re-called the multiplex PCR reads with MiXCR. This sample has some 170,000 distinct CDR3 sequences, with around a third found just once. Samples came from axillary lymph nodes draining the breast cancer. Study results and caveats: Data only fit, rather than demonstrated, lymph node origin of most tumor T cells. Tumors had less TCR diversity than lymph nodes, more than nontumor tissue. Data fit most tumor T cells coming from lymph node, expanding in tumor. Luminal-like breast cancer showed significantly higher tumor–nontumor repertoire similarity than basal-like.

About this clonotype: Antigen: not known.

This TCR was sampled from a female donor with breast cancer. Some clones in this sample may be carry-over from other donors' samples. The V and J genes are TRBV20-1 and TRBJ1-4, with 7 bases lining up with TRBD1. Sequencing was carried out using axillary lymph node tissue. CDR3 loop: CSASKGQTSTNEKLFF. In DNA, the CDR3 is TGCAGTGCTAGTAAGGGACAGACCTCAACTAATGAAAAACTGTTTTTT.